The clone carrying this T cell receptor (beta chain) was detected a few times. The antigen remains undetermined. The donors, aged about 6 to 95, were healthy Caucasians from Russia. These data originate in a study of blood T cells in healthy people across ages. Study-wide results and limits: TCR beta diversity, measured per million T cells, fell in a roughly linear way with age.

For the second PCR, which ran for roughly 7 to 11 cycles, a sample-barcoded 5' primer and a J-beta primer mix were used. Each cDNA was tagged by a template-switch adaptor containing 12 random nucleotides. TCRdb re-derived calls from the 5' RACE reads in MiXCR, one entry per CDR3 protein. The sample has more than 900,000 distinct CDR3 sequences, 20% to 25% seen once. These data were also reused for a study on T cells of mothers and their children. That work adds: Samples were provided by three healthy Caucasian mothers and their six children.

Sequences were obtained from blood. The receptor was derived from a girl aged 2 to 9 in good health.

For the CDR3, the DNA is TGCAGTGCACTAGGACACCCCTGGGCTTTCTTT. Translation: CSALGHPWAFF. The chain carries TRBV20-1 and TRBJ1-1, with D maybe TRBD1 (5 bases). The CDR3 covers 11 residues. V lost 6 bases and J 11 bases, leaving 16 bases between the germline ends. Per the germline V gene, CDR1 is DFQATT and CDR2 is SNEGSKA (reference sequence).